Included here is one TCR beta chain sequence, with context. This sample was included in a study of blood T cell repertoires in COVID-19. Study-wide background: Sites in the United States, Italy and Spain provided acute and convalescent COVID-19 samples. T cells, B-cell-depleted T cells, or PBMCs supplied cDNA or gDNA.

Original analysis: Estimation of nucleated cell counts relied on the amplification of reference gene primers. TCRdb keeps only in-frame clones here, not all; method: immunoSEQ multiplex PCR. The DNA was the basis for D and trimming; V, J and clone size are from that table. The sample includes 200,000 to 300,000 clones, approximately 86% of them seen just once. Seattle patients were enrolled while actively infected and followed longitudinally. The length of the CDR3 is 15 residues. Germline V gene data show CDR1 as GTSNPN and CDR2 as SVGIG (reference sequence). V lost 4 bases, J lost 2 bases, and 17 bases lay in between.

This TCR came from a woman aged 60-70 years with COVID-19, enrolled during active disease. The chain recombines TRBV30 with TRBJ1-2; D is perhaps TRBD1 (6 bases). The sequenced material came from peripheral blood. The CDR3 DNA is TGTGCCTGGACCGGGACAAGGGGTGGGAACTATGGCTACACCTTC. It codes for CAWTGTRGGNYGYTF.